This T cell receptor (beta chain) was found in a study of T cells in Graves' hyperthyroidism and ophthalmopathy (dated by TCRdb to the late 2010s). Turning to the overall study: Peripheral blood samples were taken at initial diagnosis, before any treatment was given. TCR V-J signatures able to tell the groups apart were searched for in a discovery cohort of approximately 95 patients, of whom 43 had Graves' ophthalmopathy and about 60 had stable Graves' hyperthyroidism. An independent validation cohort of 18 to 20 hyperthyroidism patients and about 15 patients who later progressed to ophthalmopathy tested prospective prediction of ophthalmopathy. The 100 discovery patients were randomly split 7:3 into training and test sets. In more than 5 Graves' hyperthyroidism patients, the study also compared T-cell repertoires from thyroid tissue with T-cell repertoires from blood. Once sampling was done, hyperthyroidism patients were given methimazole at a starting dose of 30 mg daily, whereas ophthalmopathy patients were given high-dose intravenous methylprednisolone. The paper reports TCR Vbeta CDR3 sequencing of 135 peripheral blood samples: approximately 41 ophthalmopathy, fewer than 80 hyperthyroidism and approximately 17 progressor patients. Study-wide findings and limitations: Most expanded thyroid clonotypes (frequency above 0.001) were also detected in blood, suggesting blood repertoires may reflect thyroid immune responses. No statistical method was used to fix the sample size in advance, and group allocation was not hidden from the investigators. In validation, the model predicted progression to ophthalmopathy with approximately 70% sensitivity and 72% to 85% specificity, a median of about 6.7 months before onset. A model built on a 13 V-J signature distinguished ophthalmopathy from stable hyperthyroidism, reaching around 90% sensitivity and 81.08% specificity in cross-validation and 80%/75% in testing.

Amplification of TCR beta CDR3 regions was carried out from RNA transcripts. For the first round of RT-PCR on the TCR CDR3, the HTBI primer set was used together with the Qiagen OneStep RT-PCR kit. The libraries were constructed in a second round of multiplex PCR and then size-selected and purified. The libraries were sequenced on an Illumina HiSeq2000 using paired-end 100 bp reads. The paper's data handling went like this. SOAPnuke was used to process the raw data, throwing out any read that contained adapters or uncalled bases, had a mean Phred below 15, or lacked an exact constant-primer or identifier match. High-quality paired reads were merged using COPE v1.2.5, and each unique nucleotide sequence was defined as a clonotype. MiTCR v1.1 was used to align clonotypes to the IMGT TRBV, TRBD and TRBJ reference segments. Analysis was restricted to V-J combinations with a frequency above 0.0001, which covered 98% to 99.2% of repertoires. The TCS score was defined as the ratio of F50 (clonal expansion) to E x V (chaos), calculated using BLOSUM62-based TCRdist between CDR3 peptides within each V-J. Welch's t-statistics and random forest reduced 514 V-J features to 13, which were used in a naive Bayes classifier (R e1071). The public reads were quality trimmed at Q25 with fastp and then assembled into clones with MiXCR by TCRdb, keeping productive beta chains. Duplicate CDR3 protein sequences are folded into a single record with the most common DNA and genes. For this entry, the V and J calls and clone size follow TCRdb and not the study's own pipeline. Present in this sample are around 300,000 distinct CDR3 sequences, approximately 23% of which were seen just once. The ten largest clonotypes hold 50% to 75% of the sample.

The CDR3 sequence holds 15 residues, the cysteine and phenylalanine included. The retained sequence is limited to the CDR3, 45 bases, with the frame set at the first base. V is reduced by 3 bases and J by 4 bases, leaving a spacing of 13 bases between them. Per the germline V gene, SGHAT is the CDR1 and FQNNGV is the CDR2. In the ophthalmopathy patients, disease was moderately to severely active, with a Clinical Activity Score of 3 or more, a NOSPECS grade of 4 or more, and a duration of less than 3 months. Patients with uncontrolled infections, other autoimmune diseases, pregnancy or lactation were excluded. Clinical symptoms, serum thyroxine and TRAb, thyroid ultrasound, and orbital computed tomography formed the basis for the diagnoses. PBMCs were separated from 10 ml of fresh peripheral blood using Ficoll-Paque density gradient centrifugation. Total RNA was extracted using Trizol reagent, and RNA quality was assessed on an Agilent 2100 Bioanalyzer.

Comments on this clonotype: It has no known antigen specificity. Per-nucleotide qualities are absent, and no much larger clonotype sits a single base away.

This TCR was recovered from a young man with Graves' ophthalmopathy. The V and J genes are TRBV11-2 and TRBJ2-1; no D gene can be assigned with confidence. Sequencing was done on a sample of blood. CDR3 sequence: CASSFEPSPYNEQFF. The sequenced DNA is TGTGCCAGCAGCTTTGAGCCTTCCCCTTACAATGAGCAGTTCTTC. With the rest looked up from the reference TRBV11-2 and TRBJ2-1 genes rather than sequenced, the full variable domain is EAGVAQSPRYKIIEKRQSVAFWCNPISGHATLYWYQQILGQGPKLLIQFQNNGVVDDSQLPKDRFSAERLKGVDSTLKIQPAKLEDSAVYLCASSFEPSPYNEQFFGPGTRLTVL.